The rows below give T cell receptor beta chains drawn from one sample of a study of blood T cells in healthy people across ages. TCRdb reprocessed the 5' RACE reads via MiXCR and lists one record per CDR3 protein. The sample gives fewer than 950,000 distinct CDR3 sequences, 40% to 65% of which show up once; under 50% is in the top ten. Sequenced sample: blood. Receptor source: a man of 80 years or more in good health. Both conserved end residues are part of each CDR3. Fields, in order: clone size, V gene, J gene, D gene, CDR3 DNA, CDR3 protein. The D gene is left open where the match is weak. Size tells how often a clone was seen (once, few, many) or the class of an expanded clone, and some rows leave it out.

size: -; V: TRBV20-1; J: TRBJ2-5; D: TRBD2; DNA: TGCAGTGCTAGAGGGCTAGCGGGAGAAGAGACCCAGTACTTC; CDR3: CSARGLAGEETQYF
size: few; V: TRBV12-3/TRBV12-4; J: TRBJ2-5; D: -; DNA: TGTGCCAGCAGTTTGGTCGCCTCCCGAGAGACCCAGTACTTC; CDR3: CASSLVASRETQYF
size: -; V: TRBV9; J: TRBJ2-5; D: -; DNA: TGTGCCAGCAGCGCCTCCACGGGGGTGGAGACCCAGTACTTC; CDR3: CASSASTGVETQYF
size: -; V: TRBV7-2; J: TRBJ2-1; D: TRBD2; DNA: TGTGCCAGCGAGCGTGGCGGGAGCTCCTACAATGAGCAGTTCTTC; CDR3: CASERGGSSYNEQFF
size: -; V: TRBV6-6; J: TRBJ2-7; D: -; DNA: TGTGCCACGTCAGGGGGCCGGGGGGGAACCTACGAGCAGTACTTC; CDR3: CATSGGRGGTYEQYF
size: many; V: TRBV29-1; J: TRBJ2-4; D: TRBD2; DNA: TGCAGCGTTGCTAGCGGGAGTGGCATTCAGTACTTC; CDR3: CSVASGSGIQYF
size: few; V: TRBV3-1; J: TRBJ2-1; D: -; DNA: TGTGCCAGCAGCCATCACACCTCCTACAATGAGCAGTTCTTC; CDR3: CASSHHTSYNEQFF
size: -; V: TRBV27; J: TRBJ2-1; D: -; DNA: TGTGCCAGTCGTAAGACCCCAATATTTCTCAATGAGCAGTTCTTC; CDR3: CASRKTPIFLNEQFF
size: -; V: TRBV12-3/TRBV12-4; J: TRBJ2-5; D: -; DNA: TGTGCCAGCAGTTTAGTGGCGGGATTGGAGACCCAGTACTTC; CDR3: CASSLVAGLETQYF
size: -; V: TRBV6-1; J: TRBJ1-6; D: -; DNA: TGTGCCAGCTCGCCCTTTCGAAATTCACCCCTCCACTTT; CDR3: CASSPFRNSPLHF
size: -; V: TRBV27; J: TRBJ1-6; D: -; DNA: TGTGCCAGCAGTCCGTCCCTACGCTCCTATAATTCACCCCTCCACTTT; CDR3: CASSPSLRSYNSPLHF
size: -; V: TRBV21-1; J: TRBJ2-4; D: -; DNA: TGTGCCAGGAAAAGGGCGTCGGGAAACATTCAGTACTTC; CDR3: CARKRASGNIQYF
size: -; V: TRBV3-1; J: TRBJ2-5; D: -; DNA: TGTGCCAGCAGCCAAGCAAGCGTAGGAGTACAAGAGACCCAGTACTTC; CDR3: CASSQASVGVQETQYF
size: -; V: TRBV20-1; J: TRBJ2-4; D: TRBD1; DNA: TGCAGTGCTAGTCAACAGGGGGCGGGAAACATTCAGTACTTC; CDR3: CSASQQGAGNIQYF
size: -; V: TRBV3-1; J: TRBJ2-1; D: TRBD1; DNA: TGTGCCAGCAGCAAAACAGGGGGCAGTGAGCAGTTCTTC; CDR3: CASSKTGGSEQFF
size: once; V: TRBV29-1; J: TRBJ2-7; D: -; DNA: TGCAGCGTTGGGTGGCAGGGGGGCTCCGGCGAGCAGTACTTC; CDR3: CSVGWQGGSGEQYF
size: -; V: TRBV7-2; J: TRBJ2-2; D: -; DNA: TGTGCCAGCAGCCCTCCATTGAACACCGGGGAGCTGTTTTTT; CDR3: CASSPPLNTGELFF
size: few; V: TRBV24-1; J: TRBJ2-6; D: -; DNA: TGTGCCACCAGTGAAGGGTTTCGGACTGGGGCCAACGTCCTGACTTTC; CDR3: CATSEGFRTGANVLTF
size: -; V: TRBV20-1; J: TRBJ2-4; D: TRBD2; DNA: TGCAGTGCCTCGGCGACTAGCGGAAACATTCAGTACTTC; CDR3: CSASATSGNIQYF
size: many; V: TRBV4-2; J: TRBJ2-7; D: -; DNA: TGTGCCAGCAGCCAGGGGCCGGGGGAGCAGTACTTC; CDR3: CASSQGPGEQYF
size: -; V: TRBV7-2; J: TRBJ2-7; D: -; DNA: TGTGCCAGCAGCAAGGTCGGCAGGGAGGCGTACGAGCAGTACTTC; CDR3: CASSKVGREAYEQYF
size: -; V: TRBV20-1; J: TRBJ2-7; D: TRBD1; DNA: TGCAGTGCTAGAATAGGACAGGGTCCCCACGAGCAGTACTTC; CDR3: CSARIGQGPHEQYF